This TCR beta chain originates from a study of T cell responses to AZD1222 COVID-19 vaccine. Study-wide results and caveats: At baseline, just a handful of AZD1222 recipients tested seropositive.

Comment on this clone: Its antigen is still unknown.

TCRdb's table, derived via immunoSEQ multiplex PCR, lists solely in-frame clones and lacks some. Here the sample spans about 83,000 clones, more than 75% being singletons. Sequenced material: peripheral blood, taken on day 0 of AZD1222 vaccination. The clonotype originates from an adult in good health.

The CDR3 reads CASRPGANYGYTF. The CDR3 DNA is TGTGCCAGCAGGCCAGGGGCTAACTATGGCTACACCTTC. The rearrangement joins TRBV28 to TRBJ1-2; a weak D match, TRBD1 (6 bases). The germline CDR1 and CDR2 sequences are MDHEN and SYDVKM. The CDR3 runs to 13 residues. The V end was cut by 6 bases, the J end by 0 bases, with 8 bases between.